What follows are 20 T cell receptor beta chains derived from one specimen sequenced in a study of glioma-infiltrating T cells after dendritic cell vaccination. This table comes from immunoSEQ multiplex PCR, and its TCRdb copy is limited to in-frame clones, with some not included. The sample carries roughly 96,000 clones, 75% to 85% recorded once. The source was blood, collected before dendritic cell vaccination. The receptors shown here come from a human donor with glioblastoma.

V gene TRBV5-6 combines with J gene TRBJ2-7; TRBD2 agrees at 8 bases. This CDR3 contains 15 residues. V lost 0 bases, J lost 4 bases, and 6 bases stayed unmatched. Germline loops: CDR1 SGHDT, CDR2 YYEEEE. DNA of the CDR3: TGTGCCAGCAGCTTGGGTGCGACTAGCGTGTACGAGCAGTACTTC. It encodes CASSLGATSVYEQYF.

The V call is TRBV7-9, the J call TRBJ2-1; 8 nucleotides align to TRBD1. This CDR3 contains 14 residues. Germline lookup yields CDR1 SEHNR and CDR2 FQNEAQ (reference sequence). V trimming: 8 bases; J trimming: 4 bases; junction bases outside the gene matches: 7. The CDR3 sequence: CASGGQGAYNEQFF. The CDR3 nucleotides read TGTGCCAGCGGGGGGCAGGGGGCTTACAATGAGCAGTTCTTC.

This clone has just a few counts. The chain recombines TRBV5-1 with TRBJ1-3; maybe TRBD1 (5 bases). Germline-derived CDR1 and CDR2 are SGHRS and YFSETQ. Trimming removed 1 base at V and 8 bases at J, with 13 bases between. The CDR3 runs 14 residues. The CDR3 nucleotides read TGCGCCAGCAGCTTGTGGGGCCGCCGAGACACCATATATTTT. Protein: CASSLWGRRDTIYF.

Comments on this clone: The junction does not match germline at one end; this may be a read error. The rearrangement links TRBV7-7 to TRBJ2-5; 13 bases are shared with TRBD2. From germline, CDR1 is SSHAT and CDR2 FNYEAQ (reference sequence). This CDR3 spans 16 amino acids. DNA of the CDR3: TGTGCTAGCAGCCCCAGACTAGCGGGGGGTGGAGAGACCCAGTACTTC. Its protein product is CASSPRLAGGGETQYF.

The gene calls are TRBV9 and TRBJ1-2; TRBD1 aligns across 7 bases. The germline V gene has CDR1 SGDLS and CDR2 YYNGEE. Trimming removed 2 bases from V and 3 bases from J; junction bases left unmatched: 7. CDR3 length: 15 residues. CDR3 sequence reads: CASSVATGTDYGYTF. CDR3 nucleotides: TGTGCCAGCAGCGTGGCGACCGGGACAGACTATGGCTACACCTTC.

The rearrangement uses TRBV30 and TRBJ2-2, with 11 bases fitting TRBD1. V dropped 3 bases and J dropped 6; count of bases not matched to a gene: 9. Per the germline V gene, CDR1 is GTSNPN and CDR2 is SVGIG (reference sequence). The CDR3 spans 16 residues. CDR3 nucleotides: TGTGCCTGGAGGAGGGACAGGGGGATTCGCGCCGGGGAGCTGTTTTTT. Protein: CAWRRDRGIRAGELFF.

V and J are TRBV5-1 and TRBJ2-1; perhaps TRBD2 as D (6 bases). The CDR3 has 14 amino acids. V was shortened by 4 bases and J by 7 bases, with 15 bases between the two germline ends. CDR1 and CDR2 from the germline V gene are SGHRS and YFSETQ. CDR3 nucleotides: TGCGCCAGCAGCCACGACGGGAGACTGAATGAGCAGTTCTTC. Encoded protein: CASSHDGRLNEQFF.

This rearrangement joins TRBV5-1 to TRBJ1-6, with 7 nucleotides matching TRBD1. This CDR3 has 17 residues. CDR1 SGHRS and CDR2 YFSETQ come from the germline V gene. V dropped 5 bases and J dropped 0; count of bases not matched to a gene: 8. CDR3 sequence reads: CASRQGPDSSYNSPLHF. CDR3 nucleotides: TGCGCCAGCAGACAGGGGCCCGACAGCTCCTATAATTCACCCCTCCACTTT.

The chain's CDR3 is CASSLMRGADTQYF. The DNA of the CDR3 is TGTGCCAGCAGCTTAATGCGGGGGGCAGATACGCAGTATTTT. The chain employs TRBV7-3 and TRBJ2-3; 8 bases fit TRBD2. V lost 1 base and J lost 4; bases outside the gene matches: 1. The CDR3 is made up of 14 amino acids. Looked up from germline, CDR1 is SGHTA and CDR2 is FQGTGA.

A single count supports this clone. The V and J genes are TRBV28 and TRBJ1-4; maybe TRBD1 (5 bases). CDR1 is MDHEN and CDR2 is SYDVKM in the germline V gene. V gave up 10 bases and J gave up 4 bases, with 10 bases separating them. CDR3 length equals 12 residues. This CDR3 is CATTDSNEKLFF. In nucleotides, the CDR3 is TGTGCCACCACAGACAGTAATGAAAAACTGTTTTTT.

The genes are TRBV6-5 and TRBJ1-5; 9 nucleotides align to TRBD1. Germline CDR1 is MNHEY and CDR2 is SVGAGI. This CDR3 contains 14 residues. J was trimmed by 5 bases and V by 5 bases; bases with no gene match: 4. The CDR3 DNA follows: TGTGCCAGCAGTACTGGGACAGGGCATCAGCCCCAGCATTTT. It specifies CASSTGTGHQPQHF.

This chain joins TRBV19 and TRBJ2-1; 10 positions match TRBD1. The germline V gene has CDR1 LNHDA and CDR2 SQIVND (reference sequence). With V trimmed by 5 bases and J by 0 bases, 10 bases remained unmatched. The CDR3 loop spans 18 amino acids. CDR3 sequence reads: CASSWTGGESDSYNEQFF. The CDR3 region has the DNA TGTGCCAGTAGTTGGACAGGGGGAGAATCGGACTCCTACAATGAGCAGTTCTTC.

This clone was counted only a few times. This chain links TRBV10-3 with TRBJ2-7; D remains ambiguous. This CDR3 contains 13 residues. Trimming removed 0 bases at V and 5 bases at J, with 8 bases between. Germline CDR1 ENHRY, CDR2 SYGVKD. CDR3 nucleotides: TGTGCCATCAGTGAGTCGCGGTGGAACGAGCAGTACTTC. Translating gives CAISESRWNEQYF.

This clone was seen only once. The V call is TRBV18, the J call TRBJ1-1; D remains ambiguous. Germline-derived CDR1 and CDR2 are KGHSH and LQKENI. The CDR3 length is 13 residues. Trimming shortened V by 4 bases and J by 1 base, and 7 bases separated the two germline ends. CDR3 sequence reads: CASSQEGNTEAFF. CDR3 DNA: TGTGCCAGCTCACAGGAGGGGAACACTGAAGCTTTCTTT. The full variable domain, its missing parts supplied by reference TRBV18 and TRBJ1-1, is NAGVMQNPRHLVRRRGQEARLRCSPMKGHSHVYWYRQLPEEGLKFMVYLQKENIIDESGMPKERFSAEFPKEGPSILRIQQVVRGDSAAYFCASSQEGNTEAFFGQGTRLTVV.

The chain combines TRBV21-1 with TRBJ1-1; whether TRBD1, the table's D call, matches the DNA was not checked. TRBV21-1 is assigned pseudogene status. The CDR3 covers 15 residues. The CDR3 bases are TGTGCCAGCAGCGAAGACAGGCCAGGGGACACTGAAGCTTTCTTT. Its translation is CASSEDRPGDTEAFF.

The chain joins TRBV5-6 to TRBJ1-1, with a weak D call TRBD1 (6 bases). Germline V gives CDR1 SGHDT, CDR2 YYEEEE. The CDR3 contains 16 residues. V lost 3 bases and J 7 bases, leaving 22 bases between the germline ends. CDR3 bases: TGTGCCAGCAGCTCCCAGGGGATGGTTATGCCGATTGAAGCTTTCTTT. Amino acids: CASSSQGMVMPIEAFF. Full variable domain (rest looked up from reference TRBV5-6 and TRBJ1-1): DAGVTQSPTHLIKTRGQQVTLRCSPKSGHDTVSWYQQALGQGPQFIFQYYEEEERQRGNFPDRFSGHQFPNYSSELNVNALLLGDSALYLCASSSQGMVMPIEAFFGQGTRLTVV.

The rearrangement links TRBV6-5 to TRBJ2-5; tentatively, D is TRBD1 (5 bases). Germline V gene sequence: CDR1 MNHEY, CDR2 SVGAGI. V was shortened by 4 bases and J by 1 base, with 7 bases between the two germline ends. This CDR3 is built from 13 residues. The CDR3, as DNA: TGTGCCAGCAGTTGGGGCTCCCAAGAGACCCAGTACTTC. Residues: CASSWGSQETQYF.

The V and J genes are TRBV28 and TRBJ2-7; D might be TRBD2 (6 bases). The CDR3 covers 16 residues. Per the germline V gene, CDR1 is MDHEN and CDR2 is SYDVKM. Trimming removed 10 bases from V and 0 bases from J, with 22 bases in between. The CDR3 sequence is CATTRPRDGSSYEQYF. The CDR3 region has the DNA TGTGCCACCACAAGGCCCCGGGACGGGAGCTCCTACGAGCAGTACTTC.

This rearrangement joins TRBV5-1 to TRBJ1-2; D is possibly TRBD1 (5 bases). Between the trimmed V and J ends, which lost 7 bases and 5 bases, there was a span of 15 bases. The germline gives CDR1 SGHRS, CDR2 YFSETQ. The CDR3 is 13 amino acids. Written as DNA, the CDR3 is TGCGCCAGCTGGGGAGGGACGGCGTATGGCTACACCTTC. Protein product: CASWGGTAYGYTF.

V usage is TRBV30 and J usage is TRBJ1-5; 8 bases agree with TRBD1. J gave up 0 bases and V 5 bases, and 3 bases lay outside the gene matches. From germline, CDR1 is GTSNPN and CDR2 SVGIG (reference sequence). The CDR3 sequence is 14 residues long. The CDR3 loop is CAWGQGFSNQPQHF. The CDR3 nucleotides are TGTGCCTGGGGACAGGGATTTAGCAATCAGCCCCAGCATTTT.